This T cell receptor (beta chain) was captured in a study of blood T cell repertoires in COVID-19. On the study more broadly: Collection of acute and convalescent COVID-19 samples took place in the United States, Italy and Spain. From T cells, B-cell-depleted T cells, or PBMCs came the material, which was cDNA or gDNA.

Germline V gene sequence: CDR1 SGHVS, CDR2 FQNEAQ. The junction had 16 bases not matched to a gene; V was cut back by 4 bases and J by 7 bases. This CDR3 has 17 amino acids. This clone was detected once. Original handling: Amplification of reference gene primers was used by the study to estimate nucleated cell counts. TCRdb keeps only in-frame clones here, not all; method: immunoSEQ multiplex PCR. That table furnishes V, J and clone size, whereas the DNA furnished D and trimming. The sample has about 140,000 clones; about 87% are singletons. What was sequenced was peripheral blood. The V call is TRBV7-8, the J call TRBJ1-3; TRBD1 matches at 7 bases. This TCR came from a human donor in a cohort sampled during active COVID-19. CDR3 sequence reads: CASSSPSGQRLPNTIYF. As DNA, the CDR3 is TGTGCCAGCAGCTCCCCCTCGGGACAGAGATTACCGAACACCATATATTTT.